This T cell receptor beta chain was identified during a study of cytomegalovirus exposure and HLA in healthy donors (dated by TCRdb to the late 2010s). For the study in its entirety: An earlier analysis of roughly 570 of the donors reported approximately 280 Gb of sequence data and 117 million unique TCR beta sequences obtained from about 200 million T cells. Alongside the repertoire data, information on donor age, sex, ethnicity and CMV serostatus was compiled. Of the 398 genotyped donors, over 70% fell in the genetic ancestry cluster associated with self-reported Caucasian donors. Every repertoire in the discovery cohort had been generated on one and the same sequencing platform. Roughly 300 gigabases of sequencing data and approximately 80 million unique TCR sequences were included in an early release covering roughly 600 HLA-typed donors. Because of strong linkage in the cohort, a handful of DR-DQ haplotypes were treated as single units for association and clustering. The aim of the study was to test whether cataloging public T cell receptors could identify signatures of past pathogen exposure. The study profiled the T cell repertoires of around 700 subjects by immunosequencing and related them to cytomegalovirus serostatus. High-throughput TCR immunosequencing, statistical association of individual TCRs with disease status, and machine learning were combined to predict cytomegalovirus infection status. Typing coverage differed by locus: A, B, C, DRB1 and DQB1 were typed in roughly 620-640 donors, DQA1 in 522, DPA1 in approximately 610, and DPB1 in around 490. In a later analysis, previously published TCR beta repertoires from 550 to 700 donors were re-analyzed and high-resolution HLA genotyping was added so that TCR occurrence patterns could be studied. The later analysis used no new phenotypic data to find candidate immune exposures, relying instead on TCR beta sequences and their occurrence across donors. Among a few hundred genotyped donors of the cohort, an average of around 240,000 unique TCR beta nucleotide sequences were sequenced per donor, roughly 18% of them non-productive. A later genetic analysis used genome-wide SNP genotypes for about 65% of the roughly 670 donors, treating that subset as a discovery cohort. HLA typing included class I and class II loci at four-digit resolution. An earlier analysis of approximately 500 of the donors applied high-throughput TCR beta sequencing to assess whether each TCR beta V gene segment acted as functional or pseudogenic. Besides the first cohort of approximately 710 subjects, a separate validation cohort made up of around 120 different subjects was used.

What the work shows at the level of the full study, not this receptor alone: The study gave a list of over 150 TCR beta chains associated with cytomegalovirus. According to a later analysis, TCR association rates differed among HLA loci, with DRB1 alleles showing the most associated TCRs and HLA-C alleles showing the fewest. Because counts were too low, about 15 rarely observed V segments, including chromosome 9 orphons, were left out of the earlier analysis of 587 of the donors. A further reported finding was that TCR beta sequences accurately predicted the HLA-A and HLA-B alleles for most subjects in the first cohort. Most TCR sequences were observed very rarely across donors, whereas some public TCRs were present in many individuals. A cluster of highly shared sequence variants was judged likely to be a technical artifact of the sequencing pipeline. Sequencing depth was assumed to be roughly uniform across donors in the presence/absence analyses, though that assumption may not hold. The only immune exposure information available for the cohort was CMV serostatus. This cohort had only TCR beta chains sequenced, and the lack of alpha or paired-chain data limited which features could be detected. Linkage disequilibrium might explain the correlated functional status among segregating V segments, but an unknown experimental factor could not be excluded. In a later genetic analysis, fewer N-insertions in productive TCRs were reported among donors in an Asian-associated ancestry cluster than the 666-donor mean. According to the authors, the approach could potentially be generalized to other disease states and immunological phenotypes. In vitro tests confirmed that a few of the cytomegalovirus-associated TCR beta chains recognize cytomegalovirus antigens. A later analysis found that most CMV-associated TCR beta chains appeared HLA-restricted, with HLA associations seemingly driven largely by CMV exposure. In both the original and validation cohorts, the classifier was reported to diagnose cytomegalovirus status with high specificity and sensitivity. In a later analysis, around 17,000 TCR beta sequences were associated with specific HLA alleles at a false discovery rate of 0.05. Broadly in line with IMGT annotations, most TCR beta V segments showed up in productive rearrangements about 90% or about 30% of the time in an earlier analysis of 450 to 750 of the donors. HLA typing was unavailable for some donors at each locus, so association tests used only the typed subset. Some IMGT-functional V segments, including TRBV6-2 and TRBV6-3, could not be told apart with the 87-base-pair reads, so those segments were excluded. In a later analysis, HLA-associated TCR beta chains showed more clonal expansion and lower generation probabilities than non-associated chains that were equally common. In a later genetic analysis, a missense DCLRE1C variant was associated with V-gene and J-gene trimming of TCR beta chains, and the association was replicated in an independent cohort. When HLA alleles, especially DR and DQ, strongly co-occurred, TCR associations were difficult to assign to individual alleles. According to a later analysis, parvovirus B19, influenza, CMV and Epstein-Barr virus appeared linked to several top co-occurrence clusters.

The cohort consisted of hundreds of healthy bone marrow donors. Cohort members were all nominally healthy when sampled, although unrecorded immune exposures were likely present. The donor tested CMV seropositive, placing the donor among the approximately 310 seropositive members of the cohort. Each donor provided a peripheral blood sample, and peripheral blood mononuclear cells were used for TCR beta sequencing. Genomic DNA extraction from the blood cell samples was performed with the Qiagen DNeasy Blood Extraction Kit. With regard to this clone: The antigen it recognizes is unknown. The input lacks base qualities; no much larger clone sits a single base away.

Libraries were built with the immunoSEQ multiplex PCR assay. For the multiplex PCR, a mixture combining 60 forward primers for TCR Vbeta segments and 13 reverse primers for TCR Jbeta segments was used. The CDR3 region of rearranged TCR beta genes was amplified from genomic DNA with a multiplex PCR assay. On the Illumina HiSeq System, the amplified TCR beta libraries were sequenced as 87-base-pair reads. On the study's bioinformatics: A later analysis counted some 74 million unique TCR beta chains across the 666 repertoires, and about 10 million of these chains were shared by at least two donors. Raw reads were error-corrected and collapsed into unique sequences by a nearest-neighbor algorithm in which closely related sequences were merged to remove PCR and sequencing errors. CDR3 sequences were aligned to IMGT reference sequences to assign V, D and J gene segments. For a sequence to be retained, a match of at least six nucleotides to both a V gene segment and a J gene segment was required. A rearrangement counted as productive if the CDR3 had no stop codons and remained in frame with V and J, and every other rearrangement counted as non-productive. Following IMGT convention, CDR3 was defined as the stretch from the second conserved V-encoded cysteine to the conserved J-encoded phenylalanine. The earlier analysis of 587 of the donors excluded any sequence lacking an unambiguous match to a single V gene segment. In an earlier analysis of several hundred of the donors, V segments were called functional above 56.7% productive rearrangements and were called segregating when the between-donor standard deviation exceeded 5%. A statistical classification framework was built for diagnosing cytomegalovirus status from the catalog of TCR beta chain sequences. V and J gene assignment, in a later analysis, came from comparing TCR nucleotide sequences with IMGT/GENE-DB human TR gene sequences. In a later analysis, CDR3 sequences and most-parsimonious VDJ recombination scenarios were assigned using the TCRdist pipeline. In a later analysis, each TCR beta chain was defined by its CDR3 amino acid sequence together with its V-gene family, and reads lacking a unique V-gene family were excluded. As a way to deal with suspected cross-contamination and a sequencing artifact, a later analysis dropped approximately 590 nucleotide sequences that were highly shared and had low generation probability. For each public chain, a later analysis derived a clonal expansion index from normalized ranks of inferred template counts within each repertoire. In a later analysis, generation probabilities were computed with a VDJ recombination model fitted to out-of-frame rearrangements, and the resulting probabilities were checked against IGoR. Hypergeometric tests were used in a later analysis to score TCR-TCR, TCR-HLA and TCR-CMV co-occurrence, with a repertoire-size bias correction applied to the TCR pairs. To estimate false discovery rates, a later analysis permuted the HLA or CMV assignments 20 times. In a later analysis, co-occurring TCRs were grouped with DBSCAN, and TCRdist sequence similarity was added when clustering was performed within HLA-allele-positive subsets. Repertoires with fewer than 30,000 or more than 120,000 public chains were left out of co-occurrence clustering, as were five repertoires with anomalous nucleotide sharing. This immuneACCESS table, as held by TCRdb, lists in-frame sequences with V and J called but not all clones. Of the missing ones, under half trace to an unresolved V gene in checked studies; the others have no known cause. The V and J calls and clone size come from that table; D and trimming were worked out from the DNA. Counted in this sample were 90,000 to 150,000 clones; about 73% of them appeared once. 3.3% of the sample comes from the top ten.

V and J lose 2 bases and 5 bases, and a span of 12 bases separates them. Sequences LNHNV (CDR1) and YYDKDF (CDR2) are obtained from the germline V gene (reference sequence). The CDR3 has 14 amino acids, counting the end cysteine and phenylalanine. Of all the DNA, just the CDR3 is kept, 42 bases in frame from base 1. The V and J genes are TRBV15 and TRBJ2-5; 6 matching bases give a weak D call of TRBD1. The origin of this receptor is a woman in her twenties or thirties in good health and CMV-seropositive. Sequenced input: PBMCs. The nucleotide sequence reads TGTGCCACCAGCAGAACAGGGAGTCGGGAGACCCAGTACTTC. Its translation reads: CATSRTGSRETQYF.